This T cell receptor (beta chain) was sequenced during a study of T-cell memory formation after mild COVID-19. On the study more broadly: Clusters of TCRs were largely donor specific.

The study, taken as a whole, reports: Some clones that responded turned up in pre-infection memory, which suggests that cross-reactive memory joined in. Mainly CM and EM harbored the contracting CD4+ clones; mainly EMRA harbored the CD8+ ones. What remained unconfirmed was the SARS-CoV-2 specificity of second-wave clones peaking on day 37.

TCRdb redid the calling of the 5' RACE reads with MiXCR, one entry per CDR3 protein. Seen here are 530,000 or so distinct CDR3 sequences, 17% observed once, and the top ten hold roughly 8.2%. Losses at the gene ends were 5 bases for V and 7 bases for J; bases not matched to a gene: 7. This CDR3 is built from 14 residues. Per the germline V gene, CDR1 is SGHVS and CDR2 is FQNEAQ. This clonotype was detected a few times. Antigen specificity is unknown. Sequenced: PBMCs or a T cell subset sorted from them (not recorded which). This TCR was recovered from an adult woman who had mild COVID-19 (a few samples of this study predate the infection). Cell type and time point are not known. V gene TRBV7-8 combines with J gene TRBJ2-7, with TRBD1 identical over 11 bases. This chain's CDR3 is CASSHGQGAGEQYF. The DNA of the CDR3 is TGTGCCAGCAGCCACGGACAGGGGGCGGGGGAGCAGTACTTC.